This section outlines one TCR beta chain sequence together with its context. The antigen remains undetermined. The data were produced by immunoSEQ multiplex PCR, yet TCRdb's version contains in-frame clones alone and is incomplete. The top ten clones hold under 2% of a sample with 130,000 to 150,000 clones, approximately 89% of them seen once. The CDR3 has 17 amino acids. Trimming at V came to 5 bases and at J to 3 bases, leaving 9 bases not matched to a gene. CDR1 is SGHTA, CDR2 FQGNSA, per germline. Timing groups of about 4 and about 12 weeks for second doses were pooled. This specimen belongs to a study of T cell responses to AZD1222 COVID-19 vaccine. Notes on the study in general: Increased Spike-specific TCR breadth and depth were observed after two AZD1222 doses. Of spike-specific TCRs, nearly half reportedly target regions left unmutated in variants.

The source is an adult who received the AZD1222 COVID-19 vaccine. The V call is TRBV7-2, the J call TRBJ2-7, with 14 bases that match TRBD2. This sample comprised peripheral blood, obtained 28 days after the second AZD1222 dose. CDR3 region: CASSPSTSGRARYEQYF. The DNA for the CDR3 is TGTGCCAGCAGCCCATCGACTAGCGGGAGGGCCCGCTACGAGCAGTACTTC.